This passage covers 27 T cell receptor beta chains from one sample sequenced in a study of T cell repertoires in cytomegalovirus infection. One entry per CDR3 protein, called by TCRdb with MiXCR from the reads. The sample records about 100,000 distinct CDR3 sequences, about 17% being singletons. The specimen was PBMCs. The source of these receptors is a human donor in good health (CMV status not recorded). Some clones in this sample may be carry-over from other donors' samples.

This clonotype was detected ten times or more. The chain employs TRBV7-2 and TRBJ2-7; 10 bases map to TRBD2. The CDR3 covers 14 residues. The V gene's germline CDR1 is SGHTA and CDR2 FQGNSA. V lost 0 bases, J lost 7 bases, and 3 bases stayed unmatched. CDR3 sequence (DNA): TGTGCCAGCAGCTTAGCACTAGCGGGGAGAGAGCAGTACTTC. Translated, it gives CASSLALAGREQYF.

V and J are TRBV15 and TRBJ1-1; D is ambiguous. CDR1 and CDR2 (germline): LNHNV, YYDKDF (reference sequence). The V end was cut by 0 bases, the J end by 5 bases, with 16 bases between. The CDR3 covers 16 residues. This CDR3 is CATSRDIDRAGTEAFF. DNA of the CDR3: TGTGCCACCAGCAGAGATATTGACCGGGCGGGGACTGAAGCTTTCTTT.

The chain carries TRBV29-1 and TRBJ2-2; D remains ambiguous. Trimming removed 4 bases from V and 0 bases from J, with 6 bases in between. This CDR3 comprises 13 residues. Per germline, CDR1 SQVTM and CDR2 ANQGSEA. CDR3: CSVGRPNTGELFF. The CDR3 DNA reads TGCAGCGTTGGACGGCCGAACACCGGGGAGCTGTTTTTT.

In its sample, this clonotype was seen many times. This sequence joins TRBV5-1 and TRBJ1-1; no clear D. The CDR3 is made up of 14 amino acids. V was shortened by 1 base and J by 1 base, with 8 bases between the two germline ends. CDR1 and CDR2 (germline): SGHRS, YFSETQ. In DNA form, the CDR3 reads TGCGCCAGCAGCTTGTTCAGCCAGAACACTGAAGCTTTCTTT. Protein product: CASSLFSQNTEAFF.

J is TRBJ2-7 and V is TRBV10-3, with 7 bases aligning to TRBD2. Germline trimming cut 3 bases from V and 4 bases from J; bases unmatched to any gene: 3. This CDR3 region has 13 residues. CDR1 ENHRY and CDR2 SYGVKD come from the germline V gene. DNA for the CDR3: TGTGCCATCAGTGAAGCGGGGACTTACGAGCAGTACTTC. The encoded protein is CAISEAGTYEQYF.

This clonotype was seen ten or more times. The genes are TRBV7-8 and TRBJ2-7; the D gene is possibly TRBD1 (6 bases). The germline V gene has CDR1 SGHVS and CDR2 FQNEAQ. Trimming took off 5 bases at V and 1 base at J, with 18 bases between the two ends. This CDR3 is built from 16 residues. Here the CDR3 reads CASSGPDRRVSYEQYF. CDR3 DNA: TGTGCCAGCAGCGGACCCGACAGGAGAGTTTCCTACGAGCAGTACTTC. The entire variable domain, with the rest obtained from reference TRBV7-8 and TRBJ2-7, is as follows: GAGVSQSPRYKVAKRGQDVALRCDPISGHVSLFWYQQALGQGPEFLTYFQNEAQLDKSGLPSDRFFAERPEGSVSTLKIQRTQQEDSAVYLCASSGPDRRVSYEQYFGPGTRLTVT.

The chain carries TRBV20-1 and TRBJ1-5; TRBD1 is a possible D gene (5 bases). The CDR3 totals 14 residues. Germline V gene lookup returns CDR1 DFQATT and CDR2 SNEGSKA (reference sequence). V lost 3 bases, J lost 0 bases, and 9 bases lay in between. The CDR3 coding sequence is TGCAGTGCTAGTGAGGGGATTAGCAATCAGCCCCAGCATTTT. It translates to CSASEGISNQPQHF.

This sequence joins TRBV7-2 and TRBJ2-5; 11 bases are a match to TRBD2. CDR1 is SGHTA and CDR2 is FQGNSA in the germline V gene. The junction had 1 base not matched to a gene; V was cut back by 1 base and J by 3 bases. This CDR3 comprises 15 residues. CDR3 DNA sequence: TGTGCCAGCAGCTTAGATAGCGGGGGGGAAGAGACCCAGTACTTC. This gives the protein CASSLDSGGEETQYF.

Ten or more counts support this clonotype. This chain joins TRBV7-2 and TRBJ2-7; 11 bases are shared with TRBD2. The CDR3 is 15 residues long. The V segment lost 6 bases and the J segment 1 base; nucleotides outside the gene matches: 5. The germline V gene encodes CDR1 SGHTA and CDR2 FQGNSA. CDR3 nucleotide sequence: TGTGCCAGCAGTCAACGACTAGCGGGGTCCTACGAGCAGTACTTC. This encodes CASSQRLAGSYEQYF.

This clonotype was seen at least ten times. This chain joins TRBV7-3 and TRBJ2-7; 9 nucleotides agree with TRBD1. Per germline, CDR1 SGHTA and CDR2 FQGTGA. This CDR3 is built from 15 residues. Losses at the gene ends were 2 bases for V and 2 bases for J; bases not matched to a gene: 4. In nucleotides, the CDR3 is TGTGCCAGCAGCTTATTTGGACAGGGGCCCTACGAGCAGTACTTC. Translation: CASSLFGQGPYEQYF.

This clonotype was recorded a few times. CDR3 DNA: TGCAGCGTTGAACTCGGGGGTGGGGAGACCCAGTACTTC. Its translation: CSVELGGGETQYF. The rearrangement links TRBV29-1 to TRBJ2-5; D may be TRBD2 (6 bases). The germline V gene encodes CDR1 SQVTM and CDR2 ANQGSEA. This CDR3 is built from 13 residues. V was clipped by 2 bases and J by 5 bases, with 12 bases between them.

The V and J genes are TRBV29-1 and TRBJ2-3; no clear D gene. Germline assignment: CDR1 SQVTM and CDR2 ANQGSEA. The CDR3 is made up of 12 amino acids. Trimming left V 4 bases short and J 0 bases short, with 5 bases between. The CDR3 here is CSVADSTDTQYF. In nucleotides, the CDR3 is TGCAGCGTTGCGGACAGCACAGATACGCAGTATTTT.

Judged by abundance, this clonotype is medium-sized. CDR3 nucleotides: TGTGCCAGCAGCTCCTTAGAAGGAGCCAACGTCCTGACTTTC. It translates to CASSSLEGANVLTF. The rearrangement uses TRBV7-6 and TRBJ2-6; D remains unclear. Germline V lookup: CDR1 SGHVS, CDR2 FNYEAQ. V was pared by 4 bases and J by 7 bases, with 11 bases between. The CDR3 runs to 14 residues.

The rearrangement links TRBV27 to TRBJ2-1; no clear D. This CDR3 is built from 16 residues. The germline V gene has CDR1 MNHEY and CDR2 SMNVEV (reference sequence). V was pared by 6 bases and J by 4 bases, with 19 bases between. CDR3 loop: CASSLEGPRTYNEQFF. The CDR3 coding sequence is TGTGCCAGCAGCCTCGAAGGACCCCGGACGTACAATGAGCAGTTCTTC.

The genes are TRBV10-3 and TRBJ1-1; D unresolved. CDR1 and CDR2 (germline): ENHRY, SYGVKD. The germline V and J ends were trimmed by 10 bases and 1 base, with 10 bases remaining between them. The CDR3 is 12 amino acids. CDR3 coding DNA: TGTGCCAGCAGCGGATCGAACACTGAAGCTTTCTTT. Amino acid sequence: CASSGSNTEAFF.

Many counts were recorded for this clonotype. J is TRBJ1-2 and V is TRBV12-3 or TRBV12-4; TRBD1 matches at 7 bases. The CDR3 contains 13 residues. J was trimmed by 5 bases and V by 5 bases; bases with no gene match: 5. CDR3 region: CASSPGTAYGYTF. For the CDR3, the DNA is TGTGCCAGCAGTCCTGGGACAGCTTATGGCTACACCTTC.

This clonotype was observed at least ten times. The gene calls are TRBV7-8 and TRBJ2-7; 9 bases fit TRBD2. Per germline, CDR1 SGHVS and CDR2 FQNEAQ. The CDR3 sequence is 18 residues long. Losses at the gene ends were 2 bases for V and 2 bases for J; bases not matched to a gene: 13. The CDR3, as DNA: TGTGCCAGCAGCTTACGAAGGTTAGCGGGGGCGTATCCCTACGAGCAGTACTTC. Protein product: CASSLRRLAGAYPYEQYF.

This clonotype was counted a few times. The chain carries TRBV7-9 and TRBJ2-3, with a tentative D call TRBD2 (5 bases). Trimming stripped 5 bases from V and 2 bases from J, with 14 bases between. Germline CDR1 SEHNR, CDR2 FQNEAQ (reference sequence). The CDR3 is made up of 15 amino acids. The CDR3 coding sequence is TGTGCCAGCAGCCGGTCGAGCGGAACCACAGATACGCAGTATTTT. Its protein product is CASSRSSGTTDTQYF.

Turning to this clonotype: One base away lies a much larger clone, so this may be a sequencing read error. The chain combines TRBV12-3 or TRBV12-4 with TRBJ2-7, with unresolved D. The CDR3 consists of 16 residues. This chain's CDR3 is CASSSPTRRAYYDQYF. In DNA form, the CDR3 reads TGTGCCAGCAGTTCCCCAACAAGGCGCGCTTACTACGATCAGTACTTC.

This clonotype has ten or more counts. The V call is TRBV29-1, the J call TRBJ2-2; TRBD1 is a possible D gene (6 bases). This CDR3 spans 16 amino acids. Germline V CDR1 and CDR2: SQVTM, ANQGSEA. The V end was cut by 2 bases, the J end by 7 bases, with 20 bases between. The CDR3 protein is CSVETPLGQRHGELFF. The CDR3 coding sequence is TGCAGCGTTGAAACCCCTTTGGGACAAAGACACGGGGAGCTGTTTTTT.

V usage is TRBV7-8 and J usage is TRBJ1-5, with 9 bases matching TRBD1. V shed 5 bases, J shed 6 bases, and the junction held 8 bases outside the gene matches. This CDR3 is 15 amino acids long. Germline V lookup: CDR1 SGHVS, CDR2 FQNEAQ. For the CDR3, the DNA is TGTGCCAGCAGCCTTAGCGGGACAGGGACTCAGCCCCAGCATTTT. This gives the protein CASSLSGTGTQPQHF.

The sample holds a few counts of this clonotype. This CDR3 is CAIRTGESTDTQYF. CDR3 in DNA: TGTGCCATCAGAACAGGGGAATCCACAGATACGCAGTATTTT. The chain carries TRBV10-3 and TRBJ2-3, with TRBD1 identical over 7 bases. Per germline, CDR1 ENHRY and CDR2 SYGVKD. The CDR3 loop spans 14 amino acids. V was pared by 6 bases and J by 2 bases, with 5 bases of the junction left unmatched.

In this sample, this clonotype turned up many times. The CDR3 DNA sequence: TGTGCCAGCTCCCCGCAGGGAGGGAACTACAATGAGCAGTTCTTC. Translating gives CASSPQGGNYNEQFF. The chain links TRBV7-6 to TRBJ2-1; TRBD2 matches 7 bases. With 8 bases clipped from V and 3 bases from J, the junction kept 10 bases outside the gene matches. Per the germline V gene, CDR1 is SGHVS and CDR2 is FNYEAQ. The CDR3 runs 15 residues. Looking up the rest from reference TRBV7-6 and TRBJ2-1 gives the full variable domain: GAGVSQSPRYKVTKRGQDVALRCDPISGHVSLYWYRQALGQGPEFLTYFNYEAQQDKSGLPNDRFSAERPEGSISTLTIQRTEQRDSAMYRCASSPQGGNYNEQFFGPGTRLTVL.

This clonotype was picked up many times. The V and J genes are TRBV2 and TRBJ2-2; D remains ambiguous. V lost 2 bases and J lost 2, with 9 bases in between. Germline-derived CDR1 and CDR2 are SNHLY and FYNNEI. The CDR3 contains 15 residues. The CDR3 is CASSEYTDNTGELFF. CDR3 nucleotide sequence: TGTGCCAGCAGTGAATACACAGACAACACCGGGGAGCTGTTTTTT.

Comment on this clonotype: One base away lies a much larger clone, so this may be a sequencing read error. The chain is built from TRBV7-2 and TRBJ2-5, with 13 bases matching TRBD2. Germline-derived CDR1 and CDR2 are SGHTA and FQGNSA. Trimming cost V 3 bases and J 2 bases; bases outside gene matches: 3. The CDR3 spans 16 residues. This chain's CDR3 is CASSLVTSGGQETQYF. The DNA of the CDR3 is TGTGCCAGCAGCTTGGTGACTAGCGGGGGGCAAGAGACCCAGTACTTC. Full variable domain (remainder filled in from reference TRBV7-2 and TRBJ2-5): GAGVSQSPSNKVTEKGKDVELRCDPISGHTALYWYRQSLGQGLEFLIYFQGNSAPDKSGLPSDRFSAERTGGSVSTLTIQRTQQEDSAVYLCASSLVTSGGQETQYFGPGTRLLVL.

In this sample, this clonotype turned up many times. The genes are TRBV7-2 and TRBJ1-1, with D perhaps TRBD1 (5 bases). Germline lookup yields CDR1 SGHTA and CDR2 FQGNSA. The CDR3 contains 12 residues. Trimming removed 3 bases from V and 10 bases from J, with 12 bases in between. CDR3 protein: CASSFDSGGAFF. The CDR3 DNA sequence: TGTGCCAGCAGCTTTGACAGCGGCGGAGCTTTCTTT.

The V call is TRBV10-3, the J call TRBJ2-7; perhaps D is TRBD1 or TRBD2 (5 bases each). The CDR3 consists of 13 residues. The germline V and J ends were trimmed by 7 bases and 0 bases, with 10 bases remaining between them. Germline V gene lookup returns CDR1 ENHRY and CDR2 SYGVKD. The CDR3 sequence: CAIMRGVSYEQYF. DNA for the CDR3: TGTGCCATCATGAGGGGAGTCTCCTACGAGCAGTACTTC.